These T cell receptor beta chains were read from a single sample in a study of cytomegalovirus exposure and HLA in healthy donors. Measured with immunoSEQ multiplex PCR; TCRdb has only the in-frame clones, and not every one. The sample lists about 79,000 clones; about 70% were seen once. The sample taken for sequencing was PBMCs. The source is a man aged 55 to 69 in good health and CMV-seronegative. CDR3s include the opening cysteine and the closing phenylalanine or tryptophan. A D gene is named only where the DNA matches it firmly. The listing skips clone size in some rows; elsewhere it reads once, few, many or a size class.

J: TRBJ1-2
D: .
V: TRBV7-2
size: few
DNA: TGTGCCAGCAGTCTAGAGGGTGGCTACACCTTC
CDR3: CASSLEGGYTF

J: TRBJ1-5
D: .
V: TRBV10-3
size: .
DNA: TGTGCCATCAGTGAATCAGGTTTCAGCAATCAGCCCCAGCATTTT
CDR3: CAISESGFSNQPQHF

J: TRBJ2-1
D: TRBD1
V: TRBV19
size: .
DNA: TGTGCCAGTAGTTTGACAGGGGGCTTCTACAATGAGCAGTTCTTC
CDR3: CASSLTGGFYNEQFF

J: TRBJ2-1
D: .
V: TRBV11-2
size: .
DNA: .
CDR3: CASSLAVGQGIGEKFF

J: TRBJ1-2
D: .
V: TRBV27
size: .
DNA: TGTGCCAGCAGTTTTTCTGTGAGGGATGGCTACACCTTC
CDR3: CASSFSVRDGYTF

J: TRBJ2-3
D: .
V: TRBV6-1
size: .
DNA: TGTGCCAGCAGTGAGGAAGCGCGCGCGTTCCACACAGATACGCAGTATTTT
CDR3: CASSEEARAFHTDTQYF

J: TRBJ2-1
D: TRBD2
V: TRBV18
size: .
DNA: TGTGCCAGCTCATACGGGACTAGCGATGAGCAGTTCTTC
CDR3: CASSYGTSDEQFF

J: TRBJ1-1
D: TRBD1
V: TRBV5-1
size: few
DNA: TGCGCCAGCAGCTTGGCAGGGGGCAGGGAAGCTTTCTTT
CDR3: CASSLAGGREAFF

J: TRBJ1-3
D: .
V: TRBV5-6
size: .
DNA: TGTGCCAGCAGCCAGGGCTCTGGAAACACCATATATTTT
CDR3: CASSQGSGNTIYF

J: TRBJ1-5
D: .
V: TRBV19
size: .
DNA: TGTGCCAGTAGTATTGGGTTGGGGGCTGGCCAGCCCCAGCATTTT
CDR3: CASSIGLGAGQPQHF

J: TRBJ1-4
D: .
V: TRBV6-5
size: .
DNA: TGTGCCAGCAGTTACTCGCAACAGGGCGCAGGGCTGTTTTTT
CDR3: CASSYSQQGAGLFF